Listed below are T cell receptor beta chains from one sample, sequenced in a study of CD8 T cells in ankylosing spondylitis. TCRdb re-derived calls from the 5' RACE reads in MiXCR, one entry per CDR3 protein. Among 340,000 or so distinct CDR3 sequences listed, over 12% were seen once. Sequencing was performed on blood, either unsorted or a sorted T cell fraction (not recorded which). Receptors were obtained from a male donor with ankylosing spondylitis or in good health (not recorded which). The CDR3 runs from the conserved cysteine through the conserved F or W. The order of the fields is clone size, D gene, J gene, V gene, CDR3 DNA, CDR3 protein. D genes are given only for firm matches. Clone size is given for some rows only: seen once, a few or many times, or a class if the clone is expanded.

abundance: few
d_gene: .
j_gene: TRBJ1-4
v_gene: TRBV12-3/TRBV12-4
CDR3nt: TGTGCCAGCAAACCAGATAAGTGGTTTGAAAAACTGTTTTTT
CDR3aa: CASKPDKWFEKLFF

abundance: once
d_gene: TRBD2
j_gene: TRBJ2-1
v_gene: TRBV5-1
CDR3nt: TGCGCCAGCAGCTTCCCACTAGCGGGGCCCTACAATGAGCAGTTCTTC
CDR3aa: CASSFPLAGPYNEQFF

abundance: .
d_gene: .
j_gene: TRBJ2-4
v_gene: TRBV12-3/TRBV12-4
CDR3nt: TGTGCCAGCAGTTTAGCGCGACGGGGAGCCAAAAACATTCAGTACTTC
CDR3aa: CASSLARRGAKNIQYF

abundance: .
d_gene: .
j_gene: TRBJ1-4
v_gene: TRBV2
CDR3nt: TGTGCCAGCAGCTTACACGGAAAACTGTTTTTT
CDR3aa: CASSLHGKLFF

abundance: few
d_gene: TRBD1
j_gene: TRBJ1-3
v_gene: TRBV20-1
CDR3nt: TGCAGTGCTAGAGAACCCCTTGACAGGGCTGGAAACACCATATATTTT
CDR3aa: CSAREPLDRAGNTIYF

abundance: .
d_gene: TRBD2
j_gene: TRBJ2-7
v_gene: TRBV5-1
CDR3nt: TGCGCCAGCAGCTTGAGTAGCGGGAACTACGAGCAGTACTTC
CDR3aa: CASSLSSGNYEQYF

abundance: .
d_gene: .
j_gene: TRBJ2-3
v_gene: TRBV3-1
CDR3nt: TGTGCCAGCAGCCAAGGCGGGGCTAGCACAGATACGCAGTATTTT
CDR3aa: CASSQGGASTDTQYF

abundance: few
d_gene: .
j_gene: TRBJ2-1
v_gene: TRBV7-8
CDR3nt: TGTGCCAGCAGCTTAGCCCCAATACGGAACAATGAGCAGTTCTTC
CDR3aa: CASSLAPIRNNEQFF

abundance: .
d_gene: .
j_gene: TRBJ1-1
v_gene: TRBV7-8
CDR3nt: TGTGCCAGCAGCGGCAGGGGAATGAACACTGAAGCTTTCTTT
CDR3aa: CASSGRGMNTEAFF

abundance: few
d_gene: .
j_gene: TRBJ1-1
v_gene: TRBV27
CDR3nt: TGTGCCAGCACCAATGGAGGGATGAACACTGAAGCTTTCTTT
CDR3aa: CASTNGGMNTEAFF

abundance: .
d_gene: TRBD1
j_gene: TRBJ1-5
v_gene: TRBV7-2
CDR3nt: TGTGCCAGCAGCTCCGGACAGGGGGCCCAGCATTTT
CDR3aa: CASSSGQGAQHF

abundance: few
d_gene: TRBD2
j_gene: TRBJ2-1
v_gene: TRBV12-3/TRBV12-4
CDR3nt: TGTGCCAGCAGTGCGGCCGGGGGGTCAGGGAATGAGCAGTTCTTC
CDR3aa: CASSAAGGSGNEQFF

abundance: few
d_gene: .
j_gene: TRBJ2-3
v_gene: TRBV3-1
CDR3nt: TGTGCCAGCAGCCGCGGGTATTCGCAGTATTTT
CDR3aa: CASSRGYSQYF

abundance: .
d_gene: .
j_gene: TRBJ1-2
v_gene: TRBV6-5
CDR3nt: TGTGCCAGCAGTTACGGCTTCGGGGGGAACTATGGCTACACCTTC
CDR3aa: CASSYGFGGNYGYTF

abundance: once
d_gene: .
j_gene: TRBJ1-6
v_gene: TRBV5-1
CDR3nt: TGCGCCAGCAGCTCCTTAGATTCACCCCTCCACTTT
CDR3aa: CASSSLDSPLHF

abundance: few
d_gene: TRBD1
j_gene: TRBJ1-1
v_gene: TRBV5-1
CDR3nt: TGCGCCAGCAGCACAGGGGGCGCGAACACTGAAGCTTTCTTT
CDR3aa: CASSTGGANTEAFF

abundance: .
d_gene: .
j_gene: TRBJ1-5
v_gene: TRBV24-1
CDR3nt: TGTGCCACCAGTAGGGCGCAGGGCAATCAGCCCCAGCATTTT
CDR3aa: CATSRAQGNQPQHF

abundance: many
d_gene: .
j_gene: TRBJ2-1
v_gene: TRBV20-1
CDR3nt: TGCAGTGCGCTGGGGCGGGGTTACAATGAGCAGTTCTTC
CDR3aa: CSALGRGYNEQFF

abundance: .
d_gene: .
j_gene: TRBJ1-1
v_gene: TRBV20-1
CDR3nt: TGCAGTGCTCCCCGGTTAGGGGGTAAAACTGAAGCTTTCTTT
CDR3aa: CSAPRLGGKTEAFF

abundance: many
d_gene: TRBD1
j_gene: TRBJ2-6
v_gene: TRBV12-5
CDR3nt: TGTGCTAGCAGAGAGACAGGGATAGGGACTGGGGCCAACGTCCTGACTTTC
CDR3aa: CASRETGIGTGANVLTF

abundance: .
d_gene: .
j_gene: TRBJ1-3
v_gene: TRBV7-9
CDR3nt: TGTGCCAGCAGCTTCACAGAGATGAAGAACACCATATATTTT
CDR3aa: CASSFTEMKNTIYF

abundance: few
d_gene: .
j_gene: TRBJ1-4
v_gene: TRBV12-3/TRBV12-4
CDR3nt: TGTGCCAGCAGTTCTCAGGGGCTGGATGAAAAACTGTTTTTT
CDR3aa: CASSSQGLDEKLFF

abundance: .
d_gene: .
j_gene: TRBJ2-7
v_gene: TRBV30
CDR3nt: TGTGCCTGGAGTCCGGGGTTGAGGGCCTACGAGCAGTACTTC
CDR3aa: CAWSPGLRAYEQYF

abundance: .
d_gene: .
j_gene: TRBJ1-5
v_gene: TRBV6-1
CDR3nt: TGTGCCAGCAGTGAAGGGGGGGCGAGTCAGCCCCAGCATTTT
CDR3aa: CASSEGGASQPQHF

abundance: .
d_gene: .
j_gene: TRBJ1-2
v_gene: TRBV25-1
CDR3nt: TGTGCCAGCAGTGGGGGCGGCGGGTCGGTAACATATGGCTACACCTTC
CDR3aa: CASSGGGGSVTYGYTF

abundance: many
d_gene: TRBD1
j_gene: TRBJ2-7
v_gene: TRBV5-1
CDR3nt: TGCGCCAGCAGCTTGGGCGACAGGGGGTTCTACGAGCAGTACTTC
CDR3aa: CASSLGDRGFYEQYF

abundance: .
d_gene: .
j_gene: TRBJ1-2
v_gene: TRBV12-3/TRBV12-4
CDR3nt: TGTGCCAGCAACCTGGGGAACTATGGCTACACCTTC
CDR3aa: CASNLGNYGYTF

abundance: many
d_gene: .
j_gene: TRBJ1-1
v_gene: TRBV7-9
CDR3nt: TGTGCCAGCAGCTTAGGGGGGGCTAACACTGAAGCTTTCTTT
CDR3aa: CASSLGGANTEAFF